The present entry profiles one T cell receptor beta chain with its context. This entry comes from a study of control samples from healthy donors and cancer patients. Sequenced by immunoSEQ multiplex PCR; TCRdb stores in-frame clones only, minus some. The top ten clones hold 1.5% of a sample with under 200,000 clones, 91% of them seen once. Per the germline V gene, CDR1 is SGHDN and CDR2 is FVKESK. This CDR3 is 17 amino acids long. V trimming: 0 bases; J trimming: 5 bases; junction bases outside the gene matches: 11. The sequence came from a woman under 40 in good health. V usage is TRBV14 and J usage is TRBJ2-5, with TRBD2 matching 8 bases. Sequenced: blood. The DNA for the CDR3 is TGTGCCAGCAGCCAAGATGCGGCGGGAGGTACACGGGAGACCCAGTACTTC. Translation: CASSQDAAGGTRETQYF.